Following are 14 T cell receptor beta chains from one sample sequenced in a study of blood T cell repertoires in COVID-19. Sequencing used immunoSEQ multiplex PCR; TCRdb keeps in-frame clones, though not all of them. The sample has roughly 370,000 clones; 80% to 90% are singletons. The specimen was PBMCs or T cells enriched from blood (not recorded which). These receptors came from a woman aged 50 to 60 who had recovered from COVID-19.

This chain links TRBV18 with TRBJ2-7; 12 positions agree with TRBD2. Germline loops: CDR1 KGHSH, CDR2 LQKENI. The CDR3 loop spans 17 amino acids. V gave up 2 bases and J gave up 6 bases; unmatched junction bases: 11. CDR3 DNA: TGTGCCAGCTCACCAACCTATTCTAGCGGGGGGGCCGCCGAGCAGTACTTC. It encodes CASSPTYSSGGAAEQYF. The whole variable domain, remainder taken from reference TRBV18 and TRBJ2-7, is NAGVMQNPRHLVRRRGQEARLRCSPMKGHSHVYWYRQLPEEGLKFMVYLQKENIIDESGMPKERFSAEFPKEGPSILRIQQVVRGDSAAYFCASSPTYSSGGAAEQYFGPGTRLTVT.

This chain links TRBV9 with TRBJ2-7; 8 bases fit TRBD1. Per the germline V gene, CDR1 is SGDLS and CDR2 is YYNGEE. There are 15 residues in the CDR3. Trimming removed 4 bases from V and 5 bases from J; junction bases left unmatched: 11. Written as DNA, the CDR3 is TGTGCCAGCAGCCTGGGGACAGGTCATCGTGACGAGCAGTACTTC. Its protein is CASSLGTGHRDEQYF.

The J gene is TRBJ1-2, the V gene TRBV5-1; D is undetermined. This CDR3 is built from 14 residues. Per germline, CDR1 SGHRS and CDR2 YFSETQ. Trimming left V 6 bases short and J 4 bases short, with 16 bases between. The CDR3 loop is CASTAGRDIYGYTF. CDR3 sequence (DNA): TGCGCCAGCACCGCGGGGAGGGATATCTATGGCTACACCTTC.

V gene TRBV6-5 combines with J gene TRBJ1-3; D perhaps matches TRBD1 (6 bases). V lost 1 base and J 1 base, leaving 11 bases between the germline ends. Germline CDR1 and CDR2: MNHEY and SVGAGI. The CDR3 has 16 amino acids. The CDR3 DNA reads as TGTGCCAGCAGTTACTTCAGGGGTGGGTCTGGAAACACCATATATTTT. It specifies CASSYFRGGSGNTIYF.

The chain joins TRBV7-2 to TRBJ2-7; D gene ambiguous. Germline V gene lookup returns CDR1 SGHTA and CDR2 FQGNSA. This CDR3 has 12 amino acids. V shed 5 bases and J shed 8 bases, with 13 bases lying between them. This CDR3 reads CASSIDSDKQYF. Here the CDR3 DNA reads TGTGCCAGCAGCATAGATAGTGACAAGCAGTACTTC.

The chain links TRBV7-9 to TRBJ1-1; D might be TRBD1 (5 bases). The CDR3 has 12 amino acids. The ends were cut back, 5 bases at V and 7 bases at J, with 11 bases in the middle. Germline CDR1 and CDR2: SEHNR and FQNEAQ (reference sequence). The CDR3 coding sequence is TGTGCCAGCAGCAGAGCGGGGGTTGAAGCTTTCTTT. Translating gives CASSRAGVEAFF.

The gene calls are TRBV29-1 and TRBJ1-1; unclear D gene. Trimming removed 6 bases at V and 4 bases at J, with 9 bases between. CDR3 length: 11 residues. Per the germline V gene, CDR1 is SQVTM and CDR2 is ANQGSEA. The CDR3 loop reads CSVIGGTEAFF. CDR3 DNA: TGCAGCGTGATAGGAGGCACTGAAGCTTTCTTT.

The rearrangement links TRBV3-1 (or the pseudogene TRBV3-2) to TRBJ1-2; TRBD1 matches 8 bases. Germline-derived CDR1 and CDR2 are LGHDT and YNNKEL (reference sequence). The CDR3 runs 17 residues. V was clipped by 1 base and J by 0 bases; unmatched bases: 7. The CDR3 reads CASSQVMTGVTNYGYTF. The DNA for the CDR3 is TGTGCCAGCAGCCAAGTCATGACAGGGGTAACTAACTATGGCTACACCTTC.

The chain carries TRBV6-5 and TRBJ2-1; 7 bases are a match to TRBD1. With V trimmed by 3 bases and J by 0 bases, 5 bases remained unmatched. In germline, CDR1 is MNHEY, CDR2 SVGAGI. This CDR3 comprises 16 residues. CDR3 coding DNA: TGTGCCAGCAGTTATCGCCGGGACAGCTCCTACAATGAGCAGTTCTTC. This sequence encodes CASSYRRDSSYNEQFF.

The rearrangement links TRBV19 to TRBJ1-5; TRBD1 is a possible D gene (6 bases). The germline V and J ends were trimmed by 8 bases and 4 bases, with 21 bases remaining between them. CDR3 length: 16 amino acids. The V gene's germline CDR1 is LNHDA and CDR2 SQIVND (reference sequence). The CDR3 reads CASQEVTGLGNQPQHF. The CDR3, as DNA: TGTGCCAGTCAAGAGGTGACAGGCTTAGGGAATCAGCCCCAGCATTTT.

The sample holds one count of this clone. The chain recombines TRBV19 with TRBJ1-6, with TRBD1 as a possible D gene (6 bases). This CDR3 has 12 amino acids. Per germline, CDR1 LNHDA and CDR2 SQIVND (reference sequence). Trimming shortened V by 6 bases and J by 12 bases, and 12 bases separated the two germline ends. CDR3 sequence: CASRKQGLPLHF. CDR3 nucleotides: TGTGCCAGTAGAAAACAGGGTTTACCCCTCCACTTT.

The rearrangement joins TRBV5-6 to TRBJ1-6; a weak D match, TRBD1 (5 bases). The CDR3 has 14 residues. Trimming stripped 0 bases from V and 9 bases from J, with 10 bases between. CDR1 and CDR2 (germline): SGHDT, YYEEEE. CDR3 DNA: TGTGCCAGCAGCTTGGGAAGGGGAAGTTCACCCCTCCACTTT. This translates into CASSLGRGSSPLHF. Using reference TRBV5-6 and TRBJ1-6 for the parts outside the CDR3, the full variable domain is DAGVTQSPTHLIKTRGQQVTLRCSPKSGHDTVSWYQQALGQGPQFIFQYYEEEERQRGNFPDRFSGHQFPNYSSELNVNALLLGDSALYLCASSLGRGSSPLHFGNGTRLTVT.

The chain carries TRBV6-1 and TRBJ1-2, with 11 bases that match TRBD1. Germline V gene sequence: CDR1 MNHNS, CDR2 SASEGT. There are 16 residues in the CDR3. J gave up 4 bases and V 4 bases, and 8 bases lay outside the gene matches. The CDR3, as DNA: TGTGCCAGCAGTGCGAGTTCGGGACAGGGGGTCTATGGCTACACCTTC. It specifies CASSASSGQGVYGYTF.

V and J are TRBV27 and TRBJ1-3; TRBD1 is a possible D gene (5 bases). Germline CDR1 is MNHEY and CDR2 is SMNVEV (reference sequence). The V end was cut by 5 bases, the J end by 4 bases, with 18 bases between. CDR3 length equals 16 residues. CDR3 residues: CASSPGRGSGGNTIYF. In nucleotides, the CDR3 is TGTGCCAGCAGTCCCGGGAGGGGTTCTGGAGGAAACACCATATATTTT.